What follows are 15 T cell receptor beta chains derived from one specimen sequenced in a study of siplizumab effects on memory and regulatory T cells. Clones were read by immunoSEQ multiplex PCR, and TCRdb kept only the in-frame ones, dropping some. Of some 100,000 clones in the sample, 90% to 95% were seen once. Sequenced material: Tregs sorted from blood. The receptors originated from a human donor in good health.

The chain has TRBV29-1 and TRBJ1-2, with D perhaps matching TRBD1 (6 bases). Germline V CDR1 and CDR2: SQVTM, ANQGSEA. V gave up 5 bases and J gave up 7 bases, with 11 bases separating them. The CDR3 runs 11 residues. CDR3 nucleotide sequence: TGCAGCGTTTCGGGACACTCTGGCTACACCTTC. Encoded protein: CSVSGHSGYTF.

The V call is TRBV6-1, the J call TRBJ2-2; 7 nucleotides match TRBD2. Trimming at V came to 2 bases and at J to 1 base, leaving 4 bases not matched to a gene. This CDR3 spans 16 amino acids. CDR1 and CDR2 (germline): MNHNS, SASEGT. CDR3: CASSELGLRNTGELFF. The CDR3 DNA reads as TGTGCCAGCAGTGAATTGGGACTAAGGAACACCGGGGAGCTGTTTTTT.

This chain uses TRBV18 with TRBJ1-1; maybe TRBD1 (5 bases). Trimming cost V 6 bases and J 5 bases, with 13 bases left between them. The CDR3 is 13 amino acids. Germline V gene lookup returns CDR1 KGHSH and CDR2 LQKENI. The chain's CDR3 is CASSLQGGTEAFF. The CDR3 nucleotides are TGTGCCAGCTCTCTTCAGGGAGGTACTGAAGCTTTCTTT. Combining the CDR3 with reference TRBV18 and TRBJ1-1 gives the whole variable domain NAGVMQNPRHLVRRRGQEARLRCSPMKGHSHVYWYRQLPEEGLKFMVYLQKENIIDESGMPKERFSAEFPKEGPSILRIQQVVRGDSAAYFCASSLQGGTEAFFGQGTRLTVV.

The V call is TRBV9, the J call TRBJ2-1; TRBD2 aligns across 10 bases. CDR1 is SGDLS, CDR2 YYNGEE, per germline. This CDR3 is 17 amino acids long. Trimming cost V 1 base and J 5 bases; bases outside gene matches: 9. This CDR3 is CASSVTPLAGVNNEQFF. CDR3 nucleotide sequence: TGTGCCAGCAGCGTAACCCCCCTAGCGGGAGTCAACAATGAGCAGTTCTTC.

The chain carries TRBV19 and TRBJ2-3; D perhaps matches TRBD2 (5 bases). Trimming took off 7 bases at V and 0 bases at J, with 17 bases between the two ends. This CDR3 is 16 amino acids long. Germline CDR1 is LNHDA and CDR2 is SQIVND (reference sequence). CDR3 sequence: CASTHRSGISTDTQYF. DNA for the CDR3: TGTGCCAGTACCCACCGGAGCGGAATTAGCACAGATACGCAGTATTTT.

The chain is built from TRBV5-1 and TRBJ2-1; maybe TRBD1 (6 bases). CDR3 length: 12 amino acids. Trimming stripped 2 bases from V and 8 bases from J, with 8 bases between. The germline gives CDR1 SGHRS, CDR2 YFSETQ. The DNA of the CDR3 is TGCGCCAGCAGCTTACAGGGCCATGAGCAGTTCTTC. Amino acid sequence: CASSLQGHEQFF.

This chain uses TRBV28 with TRBJ1-6; the match to TRBD1 covers 9 bases. With V trimmed by 6 bases and J by 13 bases, 16 bases remained unmatched. The germline CDR1 and CDR2 sequences are MDHEN and SYDVKM. The CDR3 has 16 residues. CDR3 residues: CASRRTGQGDLQPLHF. As DNA, the CDR3 is TGTGCCAGCAGACGGACGGGACAGGGAGATTTACAGCCCCTCCACTTT.

The chain has TRBV5-1 and TRBJ1-1; TRBD1 is a possible D gene (5 bases). CDR1 and CDR2 from the germline V gene are SGHRS and YFSETQ. This CDR3 is built from 18 residues. Trimming stripped 1 base from V and 0 bases from J, with 19 bases between. This CDR3 is CASSLRLVQATMNTEAFF. The CDR3 DNA follows: TGCGCCAGCAGCTTGAGGTTGGTACAGGCCACTATGAACACTGAAGCTTTCTTT.

The V and J genes are TRBV5-1 and TRBJ1-1, with D possibly matching TRBD1 (5 bases). CDR1 is SGHRS and CDR2 is YFSETQ in the germline V gene. Between the trimmed V and J ends, which lost 4 bases and 6 bases, there was a span of 13 bases. The CDR3 loop spans 13 amino acids. The DNA of the CDR3 is TGCGCCAGCAGCCCAAGGGGATCGGCTGAAGCTTTCTTT. Its protein product is CASSPRGSAEAFF.

In its sample, this clone was seen a few times. V usage is TRBV29-1 and J usage is TRBJ1-1, with TRBD1 matching over 7 bases. This CDR3 is built from 12 residues. The germline V gene encodes CDR1 SQVTM and CDR2 ANQGSEA. J was trimmed by 5 bases and V by 3 bases; bases with no gene match: 3. The CDR3 here is CSVETGRTEAFF. CDR3 in DNA: TGCAGCGTTGAGACAGGGCGGACTGAAGCTTTCTTT.

The V gene is TRBV6-5, the J gene TRBJ1-2; D is possibly TRBD1 (6 bases). CDR1 MNHEY and CDR2 SVGAGI come from the germline V gene. The CDR3 loop spans 14 amino acids. Trimming took off 6 bases at V and 5 bases at J, with 16 bases between the two ends. CDR3 in amino acids: CASRQGGERYGYTF. The CDR3 DNA reads TGTGCCAGCAGACAAGGGGGGGAAAGATATGGCTACACCTTC.

The chain combines TRBV27 with TRBJ2-7; D unclear. From germline, CDR1 is MNHEY and CDR2 SMNVEV (reference sequence). This CDR3 is built from 13 residues. V lost 6 bases, J lost 1 base, and 10 bases lay in between. CDR3 coding DNA: TGTGCCAGCAGATCGGGTGGATCCTACGAGCAGTACTTC. It yields the protein CASRSGGSYEQYF.

Only a few counts were recorded for this clone. Different DNA sequences within this sample yield the same CDR3. The CDR3 bases are TGTGCCAGCAGGGCAGGGAGCTACGAGCAGTACTTC. Translation gives CASRAGSYEQYF. The chain uses TRBV2 and TRBJ2-7; the D call may be TRBD1 or TRBD2 (5 bases each). The length of the CDR3 is 12 residues. The germline CDR1 and CDR2 sequences are SNHLY and FYNNEI. V lost 6 bases and J lost 3, with 9 bases in between.

This rearrangement joins TRBV11-2 to TRBJ2-6, with TRBD1 identical over 7 bases. Germline V CDR1 and CDR2: SGHAT, FQNNGV. The CDR3 runs 15 residues. Germline trimming cut 2 bases from V and 4 bases from J; bases unmatched to any gene: 2. The CDR3 DNA follows: TGTGCCAGCAGCTTACAGGGGGAAGGGGCCAACGTCCTGACTTTC. Residues: CASSLQGEGANVLTF.

The chain is built from TRBV27 and TRBJ2-3; D is ambiguous. Germline lookup yields CDR1 MNHEY and CDR2 SMNVEV (reference sequence). The CDR3 has 12 residues. V lost 4 bases and J 5 bases, leaving 7 bases between the germline ends. DNA for the CDR3: TGTGCCAGCAGTTGGAGAAGAGATACGCAGTATTTT. Translated: CASSWRRDTQYF.